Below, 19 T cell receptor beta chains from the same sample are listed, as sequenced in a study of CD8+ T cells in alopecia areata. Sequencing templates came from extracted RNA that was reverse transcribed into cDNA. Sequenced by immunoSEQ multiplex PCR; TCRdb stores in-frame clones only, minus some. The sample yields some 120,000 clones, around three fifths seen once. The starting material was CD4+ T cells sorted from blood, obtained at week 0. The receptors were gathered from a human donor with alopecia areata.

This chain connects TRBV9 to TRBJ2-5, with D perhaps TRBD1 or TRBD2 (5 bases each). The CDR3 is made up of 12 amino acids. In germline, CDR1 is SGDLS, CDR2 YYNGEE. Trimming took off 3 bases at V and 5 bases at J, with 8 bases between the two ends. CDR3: CASSAEGETQYF. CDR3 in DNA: TGTGCCAGCAGCGCCGAGGGGGAGACCCAGTACTTC.

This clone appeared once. CDR3 region: CANHSGGWLTEAFF. CDR3 nucleotide sequence: TGTGCCAACCACAGTGGAGGATGGCTCACTGAAGCTTTCTTT. J is TRBJ1-1 and V is TRBV6-7; no clear D gene. TRBV6-7 is an open reading frame whose function is uncertain. The V gene lost 10 bases and the J gene lost 4 bases, with 19 bases spanning the gap. This CDR3 region has 14 residues.

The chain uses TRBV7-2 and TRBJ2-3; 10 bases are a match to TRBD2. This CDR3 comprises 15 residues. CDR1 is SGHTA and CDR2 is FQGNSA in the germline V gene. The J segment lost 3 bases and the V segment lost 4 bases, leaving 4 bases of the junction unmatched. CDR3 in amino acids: CASSSSGRLTDTQYF. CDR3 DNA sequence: TGTGCCAGCAGCTCTAGCGGGAGACTAACAGATACGCAGTATTTT.

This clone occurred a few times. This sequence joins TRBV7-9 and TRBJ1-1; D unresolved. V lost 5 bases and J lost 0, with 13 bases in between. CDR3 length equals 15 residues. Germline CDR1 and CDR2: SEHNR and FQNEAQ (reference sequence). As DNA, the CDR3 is TGTGCCAGCAGCCCCTTTGCGGGTCTGAACACTGAAGCTTTCTTT. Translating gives CASSPFAGLNTEAFF.

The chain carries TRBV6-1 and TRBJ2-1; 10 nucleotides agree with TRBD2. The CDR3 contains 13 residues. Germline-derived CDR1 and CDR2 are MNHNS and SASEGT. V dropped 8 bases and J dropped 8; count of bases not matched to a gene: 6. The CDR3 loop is CASRPSGSDEQFF. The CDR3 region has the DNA TGTGCCAGCCGTCCTAGCGGGAGCGATGAGCAGTTCTTC.

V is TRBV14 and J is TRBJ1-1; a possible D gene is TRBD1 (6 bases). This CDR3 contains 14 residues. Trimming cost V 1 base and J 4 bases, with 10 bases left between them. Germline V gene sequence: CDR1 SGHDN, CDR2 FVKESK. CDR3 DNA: TGTGCCAGCAGCCAAGTGGCAGGGGTCACTGAAGCTTTCTTT. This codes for CASSQVAGVTEAFF.

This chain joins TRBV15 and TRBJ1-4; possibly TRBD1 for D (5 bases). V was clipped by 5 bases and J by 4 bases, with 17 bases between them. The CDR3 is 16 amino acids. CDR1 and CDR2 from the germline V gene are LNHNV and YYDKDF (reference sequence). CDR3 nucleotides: TGTGCCACCAGCGAGCTTAGCGGGACCCTTAATGAAAAACTGTTTTTT. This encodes CATSELSGTLNEKLFF.

CDR3: CASSLEGQGGYEQYF. Written as DNA, the CDR3 is TGCGCCAGCAGCCTAGAGGGACAGGGGGGCTACGAGCAGTACTTC. This chain joins TRBV4-1 and TRBJ2-7; 11 bases align to TRBD1. V trimming: 4 bases; J trimming: 3 bases; junction bases outside the gene matches: 5. CDR3 size: 15 residues. Germline V CDR1 and CDR2: MGHRA, YSYEKL.

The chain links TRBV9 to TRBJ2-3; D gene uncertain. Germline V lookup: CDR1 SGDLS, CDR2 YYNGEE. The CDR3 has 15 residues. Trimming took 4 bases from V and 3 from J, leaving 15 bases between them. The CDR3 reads CASSPRRVSTDTQYF. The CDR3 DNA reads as TGTGCCAGCAGCCCCCGAAGAGTCAGTACAGATACGCAGTATTTT.

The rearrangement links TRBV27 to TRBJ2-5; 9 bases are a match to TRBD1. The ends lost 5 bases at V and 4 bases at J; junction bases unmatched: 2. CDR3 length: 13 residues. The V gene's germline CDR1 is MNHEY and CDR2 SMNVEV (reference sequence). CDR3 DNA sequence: TGTGCCAGCAGTACACAGGGGGCAGAGACCCAGTACTTC. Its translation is CASSTQGAETQYF.

CDR3 in DNA: TGTGCCAGCAGTGAAACTTGGGGGGCAGGCGAGCAGTACTTC. This encodes CASSETWGAGEQYF. The chain employs TRBV2 and TRBJ2-7, with D perhaps assigned TRBD1 or TRBD2 (6 bases each). CDR1 and CDR2 from the germline V gene are SNHLY and FYNNEI. The CDR3 covers 14 residues. V gave up 2 bases and J gave up 6 bases, with 14 bases separating them. The variable domain in full, completed from reference TRBV2 and TRBJ2-7, reads EPEVTQTPSHQVTQMGQEVILRCVPISNHLYFYWYRQILGQKVEFLVSFYNNEISEKSEIFDDQFSVERPDGSNFTLKIRSTKLEDSAMYFCASSETWGAGEQYFGPGTRLTVT.

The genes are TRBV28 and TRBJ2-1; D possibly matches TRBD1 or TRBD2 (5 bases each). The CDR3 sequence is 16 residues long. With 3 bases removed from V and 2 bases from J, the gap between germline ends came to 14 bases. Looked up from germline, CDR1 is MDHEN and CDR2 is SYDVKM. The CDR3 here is CASSLGDRRPYNEQFF. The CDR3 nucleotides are TGTGCCAGCAGTTTGGGGGACCGCCGACCCTACAATGAGCAGTTCTTC.

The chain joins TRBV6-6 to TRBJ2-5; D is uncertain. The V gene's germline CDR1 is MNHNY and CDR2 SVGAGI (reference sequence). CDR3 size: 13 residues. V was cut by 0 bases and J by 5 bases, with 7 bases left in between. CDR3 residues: CASSYSSEETQYF. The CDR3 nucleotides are TGTGCCAGCAGTTACTCGTCCGAGGAGACCCAGTACTTC.

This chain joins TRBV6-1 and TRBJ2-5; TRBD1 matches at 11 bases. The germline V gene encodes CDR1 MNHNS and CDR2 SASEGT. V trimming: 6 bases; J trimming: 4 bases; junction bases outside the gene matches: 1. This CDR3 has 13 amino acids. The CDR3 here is CASSGTGGETQYF. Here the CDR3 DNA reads TGTGCCAGCAGCGGGACAGGGGGAGAGACCCAGTACTTC.

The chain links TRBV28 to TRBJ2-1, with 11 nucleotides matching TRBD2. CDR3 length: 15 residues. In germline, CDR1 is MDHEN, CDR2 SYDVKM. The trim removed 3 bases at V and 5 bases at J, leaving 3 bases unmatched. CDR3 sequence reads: CASSLGLAENNEQFF. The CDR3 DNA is TGTGCCAGCAGTTTGGGACTAGCGGAGAACAATGAGCAGTTCTTC.

The chain's CDR3 is CASHLDGEAFF. CDR3 DNA sequence: TGTGCCAGTCACTTGGACGGTGAAGCTTTCTTT. The chain employs TRBV19 and TRBJ1-1; no definite D call. Germline CDR1 is LNHDA and CDR2 is SQIVND (reference sequence). The CDR3 totals 11 residues. Between the trimmed V and J ends, which lost 8 bases and 7 bases, there was a span of 11 bases. Variable domain in full (rest from reference TRBV19 and TRBJ1-1): DGGITQSPKYLFRKEGQNVTLSCEQNLNHDAMYWYRQDPGQGLRLIYYSQIVNDFQKGDIAEGYSVSREKKESFPLTVTSAQKNPTAFYLCASHLDGEAFFGQGTRLTVV.

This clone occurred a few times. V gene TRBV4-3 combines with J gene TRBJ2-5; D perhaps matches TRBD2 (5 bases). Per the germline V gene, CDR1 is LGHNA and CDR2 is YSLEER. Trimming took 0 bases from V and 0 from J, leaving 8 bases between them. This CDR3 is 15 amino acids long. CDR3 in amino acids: CASSQDWEYQETQYF. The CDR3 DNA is TGCGCCAGCAGCCAAGATTGGGAGTACCAAGAGACCCAGTACTTC.

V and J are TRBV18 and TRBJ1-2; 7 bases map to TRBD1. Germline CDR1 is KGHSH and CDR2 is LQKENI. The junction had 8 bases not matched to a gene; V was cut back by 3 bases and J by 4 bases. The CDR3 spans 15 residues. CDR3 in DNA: TGTGCCAGCTCACCGACGGGACAGACCTTCTATGGCTACACCTTC. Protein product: CASSPTGQTFYGYTF.

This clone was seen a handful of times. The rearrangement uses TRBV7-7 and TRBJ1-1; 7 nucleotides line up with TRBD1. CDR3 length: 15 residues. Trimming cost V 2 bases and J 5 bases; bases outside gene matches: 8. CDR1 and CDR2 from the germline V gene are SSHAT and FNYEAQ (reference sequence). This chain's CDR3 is CASSLWQGVDTEAFF. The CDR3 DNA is TGTGCCAGCAGCTTATGGCAGGGGGTAGATACTGAAGCTTTCTTT.